A single sample gave rise to the 22 T cell receptor beta chains below, sequenced in a study of T cells in Graves' hyperthyroidism and ophthalmopathy. Amplified regions were TCR beta CDR3 sequences from RNA transcripts. TCR CDR3 regions were first amplified by RT-PCR with HTBI primers. In TCRdb, the multiplex PCR reads were re-called with MiXCR into one record per CDR3 protein. The sample yields fewer than 900,000 distinct CDR3 sequences, around 15% seen once. Specimen: blood. The source is a man aged 18-30 years with Graves' hyperthyroidism.

This clonotype was detected many times. The rearrangement joins TRBV27 to TRBJ1-2, with TRBD1 identical over 7 bases. The J segment lost 0 bases and the V segment lost 2 bases, leaving 3 bases of the junction unmatched. Germline CDR1 MNHEY, CDR2 SMNVEV (reference sequence). The CDR3 loop spans 15 amino acids. CDR3 sequence reads: CASSLAQGANYGYTF. Written as DNA, the CDR3 is TGTGCCAGCAGTTTAGCTCAGGGGGCTAACTATGGCTACACCTTC.

This clonotype has a single count. The V call is TRBV6-5, the J call TRBJ1-1; no firm D call. Germline-derived CDR1 and CDR2 are MNHEY and SVGAGI. There are 14 residues in the CDR3. V was clipped by 0 bases and J by 7 bases, with 12 bases between them. The CDR3 sequence: CASSYSTAIGEAFF. The CDR3 nucleotides read TGTGCCAGCAGTTACTCCACGGCAATAGGTGAAGCTTTCTTT.

This clonotype was counted at least ten times. The V and J genes are TRBV29-1 and TRBJ1-1; TRBD1 might be the D (6 bases). Germline CDR1 reads SQVTM; CDR2 reads ANQGSEA. The CDR3 runs 13 residues. Trimming stripped 4 bases from V and 5 bases from J, with 14 bases between. CDR3 in amino acids: CSVAKTGETEAFF. The CDR3 DNA sequence: TGCAGCGTTGCCAAGACAGGCGAGACTGAAGCTTTCTTT.

This clonotype was observed at least ten times. This sequence joins TRBV7-2 and TRBJ2-1; 13 bases agree with TRBD2. V was pared by 2 bases and J by 6 bases, with 7 bases of the junction left unmatched. The germline gives CDR1 SGHTA, CDR2 FQGNSA. The CDR3 extends over 17 amino acids. Here the CDR3 reads CASSLSSGTSGINEQFF. CDR3 coding DNA: TGTGCCAGCAGCTTATCCTCCGGGACTAGCGGGATCAATGAGCAGTTCTTC.

This chain uses TRBV2 with TRBJ2-5; a weak D match, TRBD1 (5 bases). V was clipped by 4 bases and J by 2 bases, with 8 bases between them. This CDR3 has 13 residues. Germline V gene lookup returns CDR1 SNHLY and CDR2 FYNNEI. The DNA of the CDR3 is TGTGCCAGCAGTGGAACAGGACAAGAGACCCAGTACTTC. It codes for CASSGTGQETQYF.

The chain carries TRBV30 and TRBJ1-2, with 7 bases lining up with TRBD1. Germline V CDR1 and CDR2: GTSNPN, SVGIG (reference sequence). Trimming at V came to 1 base and at J to 4 bases, leaving 9 bases not matched to a gene. This CDR3 is 15 amino acids long. CDR3 region: CAWSGTRTGGYGYTF. The CDR3 bases are TGTGCCTGGAGTGGGACACGGACAGGAGGCTATGGCTACACCTTC.

This clonotype was counted a few times. The CDR3 sequence is CASRTGTSSYEQYF. The CDR3 DNA is TGTGCCAGCAGGACCGGGACTTCCTCCTACGAGCAGTACTTC. V gene TRBV5-6 combines with J gene TRBJ2-7, with D perhaps matching TRBD2 (6 bases). The CDR3 sequence is 14 residues long. Germline values: CDR1 SGHDT, CDR2 YYEEEE. V was trimmed by 5 bases and J by 0 bases, leaving 12 bases between them.

This clonotype was seen ten or more times. This rearrangement joins TRBV6-1 to TRBJ2-7, with D perhaps TRBD2 (6 bases). Per the germline V gene, CDR1 is MNHNS and CDR2 is SASEGT. The V gene lost 5 bases and the J gene lost 0 bases, with 17 bases spanning the gap. The CDR3 consists of 16 residues. CDR3 amino acids: CASSMTGDSTSYEQYF. In DNA, the CDR3 is TGTGCCAGCAGTATGACCGGGGACTCCACCTCCTACGAGCAGTACTTC.

This clonotype appeared many times. J is TRBJ2-1 and V is TRBV11-2, with 11 nucleotides matching TRBD2. In germline, CDR1 is SGHAT, CDR2 FQNNGV. Unmatched junction bases numbered 4, after V lost 0 bases and J lost 9 bases. This CDR3 comprises 15 residues. CDR3 sequence (DNA): TGTGCCAGCAGCTTAGAGCTAGCGGGAGGATTTGAGCAGTTCTTC. Its translation is CASSLELAGGFEQFF.

This rearrangement joins TRBV28 to TRBJ1-3; the D gene is possibly TRBD1 (5 bases). Looked up from germline, CDR1 is MDHEN and CDR2 is SYDVKM. The germline V and J ends were trimmed by 3 bases and 0 bases, with 12 bases remaining between them. This CDR3 has 16 residues. CDR3 bases: TGTGCCAGCAGTTTTACAGGACGGACCTCTGGAAACACCATATATTTT. As protein: CASSFTGRTSGNTIYF.

The chain recombines TRBV28 with TRBJ1-6, with D unresolved. The length of the CDR3 is 14 residues. Germline lookup yields CDR1 MDHEN and CDR2 SYDVKM. Trimming took off 2 bases at V and 5 bases at J, with 7 bases between the two ends. The CDR3 protein is CASSLHANNSPLHF. CDR3 in DNA: TGTGCCAGCAGTTTACATGCAAATAATTCACCCCTCCACTTT.

This clonotype was observed once. A much more abundant neighbour one base away suggests this may be a read error. The chain uses TRBV6-1 and TRBJ1-2; D remains ambiguous. Looked up from germline, CDR1 is MNHNS and CDR2 is SASEGT. Trimming took 5 bases from V and 4 from J, leaving 20 bases between them. The CDR3 spans 16 residues. The CDR3 is CASSPLTRRNTYGYTF. CDR3 bases: TGTGCCAGCAGTCCCCTGACGCGCCGAAATACCTATGGCTACACCTTC.

Only a few counts were recorded for this clonotype. The CDR3 is CASSPRGVGRPQPQHF. The CDR3 DNA is TGTGCCAGCAGTCCCCGTGGAGTGGGACGGCCACAGCCCCAGCATTTT. The gene calls are TRBV27 and TRBJ1-5; TRBD1 is a possible D gene (5 bases). This CDR3 contains 16 residues. V dropped 5 bases and J dropped 7 bases, with 21 bases sitting between them. Germline V CDR1 and CDR2: MNHEY, SMNVEV (reference sequence).

This clonotype was observed at least ten times. The chain combines TRBV2 with TRBJ1-2, with a tentative D call TRBD1 (5 bases). The germline V and J ends were trimmed by 4 bases and 8 bases, with 17 bases remaining between them. From germline, CDR1 is SNHLY and CDR2 FYNNEI. This CDR3 is 14 amino acids long. The CDR3 DNA is TGTGCCAGCAGTGCTCCGGGACGGGCCTCCGGCTACACCTTC. It specifies CASSAPGRASGYTF.

This clonotype appeared many times. The chain uses TRBV28 and TRBJ1-5; no clear D gene. Germline V gene lookup returns CDR1 MDHEN and CDR2 SYDVKM. V was shortened by 6 bases and J by 5 bases, with 11 bases between the two germline ends. CDR3 length: 13 residues. CDR3 DNA: TGTGCCAGCAGGGCCTTTGGGTATCAGCCCCAGCATTTT. Translated: CASRAFGYQPQHF.

This clonotype was picked up many times. The DNA of the CDR3 is TGTGCCAGCAGTTCCGGAGGGTACACAGATACGCAGTATTTT. It codes for CASSSGGYTDTQYF. V usage is TRBV6-2 or TRBV6-3 and J usage is TRBJ2-3; maybe TRBD2 (6 bases). From germline, CDR1 is MNHEY and CDR2 SVGEGT. There are 14 residues in the CDR3. V was trimmed by 4 bases and J by 2 bases, leaving 10 bases between them.

This chain links TRBV29-1 with TRBJ2-1; 9 nucleotides agree with TRBD2. There are 17 residues in the CDR3. CDR1 SQVTM and CDR2 ANQGSEA come from the germline V gene. With 4 bases clipped from V and 1 base from J, the junction kept 11 bases outside the gene matches. The CDR3 DNA is TGCAGCGTTGTCCCGCGGGAGGGGGTATATTCCTACAATGAGCAGTTCTTC. Translated: CSVVPREGVYSYNEQFF.

This chain links TRBV6-1 with TRBJ1-2; 7 bases align to TRBD1. Germline loops: CDR1 MNHNS, CDR2 SASEGT. Trimming removed 6 bases from V and 0 bases from J; junction bases left unmatched: 4. The CDR3 runs to 14 residues. CDR3 nucleotide sequence: TGTGCCAGCAGCGGGACAGCCTCTAACTATGGCTACACCTTC. Encoded protein: CASSGTASNYGYTF.

This clonotype was seen ten or more times. The chain recombines TRBV10-3 with TRBJ2-3; D is unclear. V was cut by 5 bases and J by 1 base, with 16 bases left in between. The CDR3 is 16 residues long. Per germline, CDR1 ENHRY and CDR2 SYGVKD. In DNA form, the CDR3 reads TGTGCCATCAGTTATTCTCCGGGCGCTGGCACAGATACGCAGTATTTT. This translates into CAISYSPGAGTDTQYF.

The V gene is TRBV29-1, the J gene TRBJ2-7; possible D gene TRBD2, 5 bases. The germline gives CDR1 SQVTM, CDR2 ANQGSEA. V lost 6 bases to trimming and J lost 7 bases, with 16 bases between them. The CDR3 totals 12 residues. The CDR3 nucleotides read TGCAGCGTCGTCGGGGAACTGGGTGAGCAGTACTTC. The encoded protein is CSVVGELGEQYF.

The chain couples TRBV12-3 or TRBV12-4 to TRBJ2-5, with TRBD2 as a possible D gene (5 bases). V lost 6 bases and J 2 bases, leaving 10 bases between the germline ends. The CDR3 sequence is 13 residues long. In DNA, the CDR3 is TGTGCCAGCAGCAAGTGGGAGCAAGAGACCCAGTACTTC. Translated: CASSKWEQETQYF.

This clonotype was counted many times. The CDR3 coding sequence is TGTGCCAGCGGGGATAACAATGAGCAGTTCTTC. This sequence encodes CASGDNNEQFF. V and J are TRBV2 and TRBJ2-1, with D hard to call. CDR3 length: 11 amino acids. Germline CDR1 and CDR2: SNHLY and FYNNEI. Trimming left V 8 bases short and J 5 bases short, with 7 bases between.